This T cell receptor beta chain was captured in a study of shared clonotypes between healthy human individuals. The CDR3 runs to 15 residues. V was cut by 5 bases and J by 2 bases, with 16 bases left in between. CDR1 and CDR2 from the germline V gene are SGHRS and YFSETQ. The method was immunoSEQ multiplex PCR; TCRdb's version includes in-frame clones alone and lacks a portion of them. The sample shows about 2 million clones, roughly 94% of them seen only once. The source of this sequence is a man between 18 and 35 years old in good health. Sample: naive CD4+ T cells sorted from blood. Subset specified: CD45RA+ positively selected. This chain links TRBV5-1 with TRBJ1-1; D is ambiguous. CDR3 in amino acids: CASSGGLTINTEAFF. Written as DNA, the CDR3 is TGCGCCAGCAGTGGTGGGTTGACGATTAACACTGAAGCTTTCTTT.